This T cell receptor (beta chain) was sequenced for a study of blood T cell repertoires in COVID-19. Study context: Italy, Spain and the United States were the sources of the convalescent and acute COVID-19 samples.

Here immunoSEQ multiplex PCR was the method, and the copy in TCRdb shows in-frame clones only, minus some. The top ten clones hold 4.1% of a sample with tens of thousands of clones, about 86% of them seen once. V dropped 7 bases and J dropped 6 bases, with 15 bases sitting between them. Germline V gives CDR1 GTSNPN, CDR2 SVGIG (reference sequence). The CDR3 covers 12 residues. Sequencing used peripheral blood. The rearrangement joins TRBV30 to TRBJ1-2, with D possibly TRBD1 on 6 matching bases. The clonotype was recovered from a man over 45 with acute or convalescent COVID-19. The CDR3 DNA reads TGTGCCTCTTTTCGGGGGGCAGATGGCTACACCTTC. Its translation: CASFRGADGYTF.